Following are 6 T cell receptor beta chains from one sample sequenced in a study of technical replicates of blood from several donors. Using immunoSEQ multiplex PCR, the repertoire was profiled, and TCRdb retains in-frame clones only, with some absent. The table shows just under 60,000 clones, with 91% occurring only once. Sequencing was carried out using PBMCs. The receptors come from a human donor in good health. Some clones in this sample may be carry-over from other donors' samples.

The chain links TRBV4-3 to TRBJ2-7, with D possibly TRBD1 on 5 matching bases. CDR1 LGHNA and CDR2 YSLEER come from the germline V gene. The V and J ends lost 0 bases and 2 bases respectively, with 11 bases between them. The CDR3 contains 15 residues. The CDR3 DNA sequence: TGCGCCAGCAGCCAAGAGTCAGGGCCCCCCTACGAGCAGTACTTC. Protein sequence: CASSQESGPPYEQYF.

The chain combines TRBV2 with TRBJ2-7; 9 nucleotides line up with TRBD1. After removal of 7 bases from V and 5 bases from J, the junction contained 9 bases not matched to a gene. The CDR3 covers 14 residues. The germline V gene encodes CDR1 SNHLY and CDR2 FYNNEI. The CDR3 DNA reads TGTGCCAGCATCCCGGGACAGGGAGAGCACGAGCAGTACTTC. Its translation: CASIPGQGEHEQYF.

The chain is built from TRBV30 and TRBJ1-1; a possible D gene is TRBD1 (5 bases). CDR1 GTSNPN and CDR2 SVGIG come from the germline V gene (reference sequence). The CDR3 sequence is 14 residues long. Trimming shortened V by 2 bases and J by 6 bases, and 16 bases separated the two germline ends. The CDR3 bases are TGTGCCTGGAGTTCCGGGACGGGGGATCCTGAAGCTTTCTTT. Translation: CAWSSGTGDPEAFF.

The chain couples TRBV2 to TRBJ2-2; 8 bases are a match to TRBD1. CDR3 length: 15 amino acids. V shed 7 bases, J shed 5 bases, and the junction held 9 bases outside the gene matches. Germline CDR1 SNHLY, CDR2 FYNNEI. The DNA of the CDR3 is TGTGCCAGCACCCAAAACAGGGGGAATACCGGGGAGCTGTTTTTT. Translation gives CASTQNRGNTGELFF.

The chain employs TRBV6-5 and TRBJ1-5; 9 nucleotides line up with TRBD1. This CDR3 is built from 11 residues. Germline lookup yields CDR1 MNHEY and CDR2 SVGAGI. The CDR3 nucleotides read TGTGGGACAGGGGACAATCAGCCCCAGCATTTT. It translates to CGTGDNQPQHF.

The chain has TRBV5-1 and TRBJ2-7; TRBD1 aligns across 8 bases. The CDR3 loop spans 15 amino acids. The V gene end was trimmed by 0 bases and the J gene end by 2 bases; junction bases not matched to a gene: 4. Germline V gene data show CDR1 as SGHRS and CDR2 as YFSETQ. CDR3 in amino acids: CASSLEQGETYEQYF. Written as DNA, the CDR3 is TGCGCCAGCAGCTTGGAACAGGGGGAAACCTACGAGCAGTACTTC.